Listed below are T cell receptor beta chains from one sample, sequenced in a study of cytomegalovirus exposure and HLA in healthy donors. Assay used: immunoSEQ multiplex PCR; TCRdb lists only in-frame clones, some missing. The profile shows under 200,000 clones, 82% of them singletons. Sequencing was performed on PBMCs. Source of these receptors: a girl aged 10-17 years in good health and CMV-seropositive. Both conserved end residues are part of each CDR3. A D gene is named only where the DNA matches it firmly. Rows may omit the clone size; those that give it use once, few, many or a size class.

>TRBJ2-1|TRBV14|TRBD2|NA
CASSSTGTSGRALYNEQFF
TGTGCCAGCAGCTCCACCGGGACTAGCGGGAGGGCCCTTTACAATGAGCAGTTCTTC
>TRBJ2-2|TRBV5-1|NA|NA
CASSLAVGRRNGGELFF
TGCGCCAGCAGCTTGGCGGTCGGCAGGAGGAACGGCGGGGAGCTGTTTTTT
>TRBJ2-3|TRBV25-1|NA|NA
CASSEQGDFPGGDTQYF
TGTGCCAGCAGTGAGCAAGGGGACTTCCCAGGGGGAGATACGCAGTATTTT
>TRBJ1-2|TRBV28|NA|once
CASSLNLYGYTF
TGTGCCAGCAGCCTAAACCTCTATGGCTACACCTTC
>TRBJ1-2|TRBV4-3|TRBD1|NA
CASSQASGTGLLVNYGYTF
TGCGCCAGCAGCCAGGCTTCCGGGACAGGGCTCCTCGTTAACTATGGCTACACCTTC
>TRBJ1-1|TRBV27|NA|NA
CASSRGRSDTEAFF
TGTGCCAGCAGCAGGGGACGGTCGGACACTGAAGCTTTCTTT
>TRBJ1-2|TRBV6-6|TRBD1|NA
CASSYSTGGYTF
TGTGCCAGCAGTTACTCGACAGGGGGCTACACCTTC
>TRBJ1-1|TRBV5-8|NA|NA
CATHRRELYEAFF
TGTGCCACGCATCGACGGGAGCTATATGAAGCTTTCTTT
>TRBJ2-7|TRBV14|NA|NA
CASSLGLGFYEQYF
TGTGCCAGCAGCCTGGGACTGGGGTTTTACGAGCAGTACTTC
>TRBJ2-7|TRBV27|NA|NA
CASKGEGGAFTYEQYF
TGTGCCAGCAAGGGAGAGGGTGGCGCTTTCACCTACGAGCAGTACTTC
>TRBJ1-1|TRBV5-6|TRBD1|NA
CASSFFQGAHGTEAFF
TGTGCCAGCAGCTTTTTTCAGGGGGCTCATGGCACTGAAGCTTTCTTT
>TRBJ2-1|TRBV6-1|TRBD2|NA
CASSEALAGGRDEQFF
TGTGCCAGCAGTGAAGCTCTAGCGGGGGGCAGAGATGAGCAGTTCTTC
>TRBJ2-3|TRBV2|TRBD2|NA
CASSDSSGGSHTQYF
TGTGCCAGCAGTGATTCTAGCGGGGGGAGTCATACGCAGTATTTT
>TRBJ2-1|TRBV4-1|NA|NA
CASSLSPSGNEQFF
TGCGCCAGCAGCCTTAGCCCCAGTGGGAATGAGCAGTTCTTC
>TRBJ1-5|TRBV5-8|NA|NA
CASSSGTLVYSNQPQHF
TGTGCCAGCAGCAGCGGGACACTAGTTTATAGCAATCAGCCCCAGCATTTT
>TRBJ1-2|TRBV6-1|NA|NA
CASSSQALRGYTF
TGTGCCAGCAGTTCTCAGGCTCTTCGGGGCTACACCTTC
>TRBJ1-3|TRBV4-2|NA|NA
CASSQVRFSGGSSGNTIYF
TGTGCCAGCAGCCAAGTCAGATTTTCGGGGGGGAGCTCTGGAAACACCATATATTTT
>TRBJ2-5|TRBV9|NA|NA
CASSGDQETQYF
TGTGCCAGCAGCGGCGACCAAGAGACCCAGTACTTC
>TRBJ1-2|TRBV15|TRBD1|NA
CATSWGTGRDNYGYTF
TGTGCCACCAGCTGGGGGACAGGGAGGGATAACTATGGCTACACCTTC
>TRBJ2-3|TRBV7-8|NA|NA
CASSLQDLPDTQYF
TGTGCCAGCAGCTTACAGGACTTACCAGATACGCAGTATTTT
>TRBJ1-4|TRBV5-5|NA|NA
CASSQTGEKLFF
TGTGCCAGCAGCCAGACAGGTGAAAAACTGTTTTTT
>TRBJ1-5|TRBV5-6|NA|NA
CASSLVATAERAQHF
TGTGCCAGCAGCTTGGTGGCCACGGCGGAGAGGGCCCAGCATTTT
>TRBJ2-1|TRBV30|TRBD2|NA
CAWFSGGQSYNEQFF
TGTGCCTGGTTTAGCGGGGGACAATCCTACAATGAGCAGTTCTTC
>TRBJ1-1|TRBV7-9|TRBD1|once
CASSFSGQGHTEAFF
TGTGCCAGCAGCTTTTCGGGACAGGGACATACTGAAGCTTTCTTT
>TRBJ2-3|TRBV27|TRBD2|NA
CASSLERGGADTQYF
TGTGCCAGCAGTTTAGAGCGGGGGGGGGCAGATACGCAGTATTTT
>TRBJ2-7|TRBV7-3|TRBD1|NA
CASSPPDRASYEQYF
TGTGCCAGCAGCCCACCGGACAGGGCGTCCTACGAGCAGTACTTC
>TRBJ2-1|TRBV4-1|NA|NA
CASSHIGHNEQFF
TGCGCCAGCAGCCATATCGGTCACAATGAGCAGTTCTTC
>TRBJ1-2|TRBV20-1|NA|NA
CSAPESGGGTF
TGCAGTGCCCCCGAGTCGGGGGGAGGCACCTTC
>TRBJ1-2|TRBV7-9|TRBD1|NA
CASSWMDRSNYGYTF
TGTGCCAGCAGCTGGATGGACAGGAGTAACTATGGCTACACCTTC
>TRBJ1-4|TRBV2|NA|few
CASSEVGPAQEKLFF
TGTGCCAGCAGTGAAGTGGGGCCTGCACAGGAAAAACTGTTTTTT
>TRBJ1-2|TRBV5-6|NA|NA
CASSLVGKWNYGYTF
TGTGCCAGCAGCTTGGTGGGCAAATGGAACTATGGCTACACCTTC
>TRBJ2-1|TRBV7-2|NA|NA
CASSSARVLRDEQFF
TGTGCCAGCAGCTCCGCCCGGGTCCTTCGGGATGAGCAGTTCTTC
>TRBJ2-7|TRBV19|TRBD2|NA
CASSITSEAYEQYF
TGTGCCAGTAGTATTACTAGCGAGGCCTACGAGCAGTACTTC
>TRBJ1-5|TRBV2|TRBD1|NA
CASSEETGVAGPQHF
TGTGCCAGCAGTGAAGAAACAGGGGTGGCGGGGCCCCAGCATTTT
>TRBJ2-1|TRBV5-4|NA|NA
CASSSPARGKQFF
TGTGCCAGCAGCTCTCCCGCCCGGGGAAAGCAGTTCTTC
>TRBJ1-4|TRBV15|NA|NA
CATSRDWATNEKLFF
TGTGCCACCAGCAGAGATTGGGCCACCAATGAAAAACTGTTTTTT
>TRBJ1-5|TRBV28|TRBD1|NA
CASSPGGAMNQPQHF
TGTGCCAGCAGTCCAGGGGGAGCCATGAATCAGCCCCAGCATTTT
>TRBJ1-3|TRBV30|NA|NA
CATHSSGNTIYF
TGTGCAACACACAGCTCTGGAAACACCATATATTTT
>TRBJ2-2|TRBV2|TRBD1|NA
CASGDGQGANTGELFF
TGTGCCAGCGGAGACGGACAGGGTGCGAACACCGGGGAGCTGTTTTTT
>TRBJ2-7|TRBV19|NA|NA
CASSIGRDLIYEQYF
TGTGCCAGTAGTATAGGGCGGGACTTGATCTACGAGCAGTACTTC
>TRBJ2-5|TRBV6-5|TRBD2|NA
CASSAGGDVKTQYF
TGTGCCAGCAGCGCCGGGGGGGACGTGAAGACCCAGTACTTC
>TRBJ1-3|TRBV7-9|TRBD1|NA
CASSPPGGTGGNTIYF
TGTGCCAGCAGCCCCCCAGGGGGGACCGGTGGAAACACCATATATTTT
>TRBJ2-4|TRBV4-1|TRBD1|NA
CASSQPGQGGNIQYF
TGCGCCAGCAGCCAACCGGGACAGGGGGGAAACATTCAGTACTTC
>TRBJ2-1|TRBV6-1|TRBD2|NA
CASSEFSGSLSYNEQFF
TGTGCCAGCAGTGAATTTAGCGGGAGCTTATCCTACAATGAGCAGTTCTTC
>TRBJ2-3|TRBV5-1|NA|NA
CASSRNRVTDTQYF
TGCGCCAGCAGCCGAAACAGAGTCACAGATACGCAGTATTTT
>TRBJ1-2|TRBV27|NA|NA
CASSLLGEEGYTF
TGTGCCAGCAGTTTACTGGGGGAGGAAGGCTACACCTTC
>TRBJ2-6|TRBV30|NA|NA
CAWKTGSSGANVLTF
TGTGCCTGGAAGACAGGAAGCTCTGGGGCCAACGTCCTGACTTTC
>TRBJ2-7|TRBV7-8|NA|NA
CASSLSRTAYEQYF
TGTGCCAGCAGCTTATCACGGACAGCCTACGAGCAGTACTTC
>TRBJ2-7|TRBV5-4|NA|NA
CASSSGHLYEQYF
TGTGCCAGCAGCTCGGGACATCTATACGAGCAGTACTTC